The 2 T cell receptor beta chains presented below share a single source sample, sequenced in a study of T cell repertoires in cytomegalovirus infection. TCRdb recomputed calls from the reads with MiXCR, one row per CDR3 protein. Altogether 180,000 or so distinct CDR3 sequences are present, 15% to 20% being singletons, with the ten largest covering about 23%. Sequenced material: CD8+ T cells from PBMCs. The receptors derive from a human donor in good health (CMV status not recorded). Some clones in this sample may be carry-over from other donors' samples.

V usage is TRBV7-8 and J usage is TRBJ2-7; 11 bases align to TRBD1. Unmatched junction bases numbered 8, after V lost 5 bases and J lost 2 bases. CDR3 length: 16 amino acids. CDR1 is SGHVS, CDR2 FQNEAQ, per germline. The chain's CDR3 is CASSPSRDRGTYEQYF. In DNA form, the CDR3 reads TGTGCCAGCAGCCCAAGCCGGGACAGGGGGACCTACGAGCAGTACTTC.

The J gene is TRBJ1-6, the V gene TRBV11-2; tentatively, D is TRBD1 (5 bases). Per germline, CDR1 SGHAT and CDR2 FQNNGV. V lost 5 bases to trimming and J lost 0 bases, with 26 bases between them. The CDR3 sequence is 21 residues long. CDR3 protein: CASSPLSGPDYFSSYNSPLHF. In DNA form, the CDR3 reads TGTGCCAGCAGCCCCTTGTCGGGACCTGACTACTTTAGCTCCTATAATTCACCCCTCCACTTT.